This entry features one TCR beta chain sequence. The antigen it binds to is not known. Base qualities were left out, and no much larger clone turns up one base away. The sample's time point, from its label and the paper: human tissue collected at research (rapid) autopsy. Seven adult allo-HCT recipients with steroid-refractory GVHD were prospectively enrolled in a research-autopsy study over a three-year period. All GVHD patients had gastrointestinal GVHD and received several lines of GVHD-directed therapy; a few also had skin involvement. After a median post-mortem interval of approximately nine hours, the autopsy tissues collected included GI sites spanning esophagus to rectum, along with liver, skin and lymphoid organs including spleen. Each autopsy specimen was bisected, with one portion flash-frozen in liquid nitrogen and the remainder formalin-fixed, and the outer muscle layers of GI specimens were removed. To extract genomic DNA from frozen tissues, either the Mag-Bind Blood & Tissue DNA HDQ 96 Kit on a Chemagic 360 or the DNeasy Blood & Tissue Kit was used. Because of concern about red blood cell contamination, the extracted DNA went through further purification with the Genomic DNA Clean & Concentrator-25 kit.

CDR3 length: 14 amino acids, cysteine to phenylalanine. Only the CDR3 portion is preserved as DNA: 42 bases, with reading frame beginning at the first base. A distance of 9 bases separates the germline ends of V and J, which lose 0 bases and 2 bases respectively. Reading the germline V gene gives CDR1 SGDLS and CDR2 YYNGEE. The source of the sample is a study of tissue T cells after allogeneic stem cell transplantation (dated by TCRdb to about 2022). Background for the entire study: All GVHD patients received grafts from donors, several unmodified and three CD34-selected to deplete T cells. When multiple samples of a tissue were available, H&E sections were reviewed by a pathologist, and samples with histologically apparent lymphocytes were prioritized for sequencing. The study profiled TCR beta repertoires across many tissues from research autopsies of patients with and without GVHD, plus mouse models of GVHD. On the human side, the study was prospective and observational, with no blinding or randomization.

The library relied on the immunoSEQ multiplex PCR assay. Adaptive Biotechnologies performed TCRbeta CDR3 sequencing at survey depth and reported CDR3 sequences, V/J genes, productive frequency, and template counts. TCR beta CDR3 regions were amplified from genomic DNA rather than RNA. From the authors' description of their analysis: Jensen-Shannon divergence was used to quantify pairwise repertoire overlap between tissues, with a value of 1 meaning complete divergence and a value of 0 meaning identical repertoires. Tissues were grouped by single-linkage agglomerative hierarchical clustering of pairwise JSD values, and the clustering results were shown as dendrograms. GLIPH2 was run on all patient samples with simulation_depth 1000, kmer_min_depth 3 and cdr3_length_cutoff 8, and groups with more than two unique CDR3s were retained. In a standardized tissue-overlap score, Jaccard GLIPH-group overlap across patients was extrapolated to a standard repertoire size of 1000 clones. Linear mixed-effect models, with tissue included as a fixed effect and individual included as a random effect, were used to assess associations of diversity with clinical or experimental variables. Sourced from immuneACCESS, this table was stored by TCRdb with only in-frame sequences that have V and J called. A share of the clones is absent; for the studies checked, an unresolved V gene accounts for under half, and the remainder has no known explanation. For V, J and clone size, that table is used; D and trimming come from the DNA. The sample data list 4,000 to 6,000 clones, and about 70% of these were observed just once. The top ten clonotypes cover approximately 26% of the sample.

Overall study results and their limits: In both patients and mice, T cells from blood and spleen covered only a limited part of the TCR repertoire found in tissues. The study did not determine which tissue TCRs were alloreactive or antigen-specific, and some clones might have been persisting host cells. Only a few T cell clones appeared in more than one patient, yet motif-based clustering showed tissue-specific repertoire signatures that were shared between patients. Within patients, how anatomically similar tissues were was a major factor shaping TCR repertoire composition, regardless of disease or transplant status. The patient cohort was small and clinically heterogeneous, and sampling depth was acknowledged as a limitation.

The sequencing here drew on duodenal tissue, taken at autopsy. This sequence was found in a female patient aged 18 to 55 with steroid-refractory graft-versus-host disease after an allogeneic stem cell transplant. After a transplant, some T cells may be the graft donor's own cells. The V and J segments used are TRBV9 and TRBJ2-7; no D gene call is confident. In nucleotides, the sequence is TGTGCCAGCAGCGTAGGGGCGGCTACCTACGAGCAGTACTTC. It translates to CASSVGAATYEQYF.